A single sample is the source of the 10 T cell receptor beta chains below, sequenced in a study of high-grade serous ovarian cancer treatment subgroups. Clones were read by immunoSEQ multiplex PCR, and TCRdb kept only the in-frame ones, dropping some. The sample contains about 36,000 clones, about 80% of which appear only once. Tumor samples were taken before definitive surgery or chemotherapy. The specimen sequenced was tumor tissue. The receptors were gathered from a human donor with high-grade serous ovarian cancer.

The V call is TRBV28, the J call TRBJ1-5, with a possible D match to TRBD1 (5 bases). Trimming shortened V by 6 bases and J by 7 bases, and 22 bases separated the two germline ends. CDR1 is MDHEN and CDR2 is SYDVKM in the germline V gene. The CDR3 has 16 amino acids. CDR3 region: CASRKGPGRVLQPQHF. CDR3 DNA: TGTGCCAGCAGAAAAGGCCCGGGGCGCGTTTTGCAGCCCCAGCATTTT.

The chain carries TRBV28 and TRBJ2-7; D remains unclear. CDR3 length: 15 amino acids. The V gene lost 3 bases and the J gene lost 5 bases, with 17 bases spanning the gap. Germline V gene sequence: CDR1 MDHEN, CDR2 SYDVKM. The CDR3 region is CASSFRRGTGHEQYF. The CDR3 DNA sequence: TGTGCCAGCAGTTTTCGGCGCGGCACTGGACACGAGCAGTACTTC. The full variable domain, in which reference TRBV28 and TRBJ2-7 provide the parts outside the CDR3, is DVKVTQSSRYLVKRTGEKVFLECVQDMDHENMFWYRQDPGLGLRLIYFSYDVKMKEKGDIPEGYSVSREKKERFSLILESASTNQTSMYLCASSFRRGTGHEQYFGPGTRLTVT.

The V call is TRBV4-1, the J call TRBJ1-5; 8 nucleotides match TRBD1. Per germline, CDR1 MGHRA and CDR2 YSYEKL. CDR3 length equals 18 residues. The V segment lost 4 bases and the J segment 1 base; nucleotides outside the gene matches: 12. The CDR3 sequence: CASSRSLPGQVSNQPQHF. CDR3 nucleotide sequence: TGCGCCAGCAGCCGGTCACTTCCGGGACAGGTCAGCAATCAGCCCCAGCATTTT.

The rearrangement uses TRBV7-8 and TRBJ2-7, with 12 bases identical to TRBD2. Germline V CDR1 and CDR2: SGHVS, FQNEAQ. The CDR3 totals 16 residues. V gave up 3 bases and J gave up 4 bases; unmatched junction bases: 7. For the CDR3, the DNA is TGTGCCAGCAGCTTCCTAGCGGGAGGGCCCATATACGAGCAGTACTTC. Its translation is CASSFLAGGPIYEQYF.

The chain combines TRBV28 with TRBJ1-2; D remains ambiguous. There are 11 residues in the CDR3. The germline CDR1 and CDR2 sequences are MDHEN and SYDVKM. V lost 3 bases and J lost 4, with 3 bases in between. In DNA, the CDR3 is TGTGCCAGCAGTTTTCCCTATGGCTACACCTTC. Translating it yields CASSFPYGYTF.

The CDR3 coding sequence is TGTGCCACCAGCGCGCGAGGGTCTCCCAATCAGCCCCAGCATTTT. Translation gives CATSARGSPNQPQHF. The V gene is TRBV15, the J gene TRBJ1-5; D is uncertain. The CDR3 is made up of 15 amino acids. V lost 5 bases and J 3 bases, leaving 14 bases between the germline ends. CDR1 is LNHNV, CDR2 YYDKDF, per germline (reference sequence).

The chain couples TRBV7-8 to TRBJ2-3; TRBD2 matches 7 bases. The CDR3 is 14 residues long. With 4 bases clipped from V and 5 bases from J, the junction kept 6 bases outside the gene matches. Germline CDR1 is SGHVS and CDR2 is FQNEAQ. DNA for the CDR3: TGTGCCAGCAGCTACGGGGCGGGGGTAGATACGCAGTATTTT. It is translated as CASSYGAGVDTQYF.

V usage is TRBV5-6 and J usage is TRBJ1-4; D is unresolved. Trimming shortened V by 5 bases and J by 8 bases, and 10 bases separated the two germline ends. Germline lookup yields CDR1 SGHDT and CDR2 YYEEEE. This CDR3 contains 12 residues. The CDR3 is CASSLRREKLFF. The CDR3 DNA sequence: TGTGCCAGCAGTCTGCGTAGGGAAAAACTGTTTTTT.

The rearrangement joins TRBV27 to TRBJ2-6; D is perhaps TRBD1 (6 bases). V lost 4 bases and J lost 2, with 9 bases in between. CDR3 size: 15 residues. Per the germline V gene, CDR1 is MNHEY and CDR2 is SMNVEV (reference sequence). CDR3 residues: CASSSGQPGANVLTF. As DNA, the CDR3 is TGTGCCAGCAGTTCAGGACAGCCTGGGGCCAACGTCCTGACTTTC.

The chain recombines TRBV7-2 with TRBJ2-1; no reliable D call. CDR3 length equals 14 residues. V lost 1 base to trimming and J lost 6 bases, with 10 bases between them. In germline, CDR1 is SGHTA, CDR2 FQGNSA. CDR3: CASSLVDRVNEQFF. The CDR3 DNA reads as TGTGCCAGCAGCTTAGTGGATAGGGTCAATGAGCAGTTCTTC.